One sample yielded the 18 T cell receptor beta chains listed below, sequenced in a study of cytomegalovirus exposure and HLA in healthy donors. Use of 60 Vbeta and 13 Jbeta primers characterized the PCR. Clones were sequenced by immunoSEQ multiplex PCR, and TCRdb holds only the in-frame ones, with some missing. The table lists over 150,000 clones, about 83% of them singletons. The specimen sequenced was PBMCs. The receptors derive from a woman aged 25 to 39 in good health and CMV-seronegative.

The genes are TRBV6-6 and TRBJ1-4; 7 bases line up with TRBD1. V lost 6 bases and J lost 4; bases outside the gene matches: 11. This CDR3 is 16 amino acids long. Germline lookup yields CDR1 MNHNY and CDR2 SVGAGI (reference sequence). CDR3 nucleotides: TGTGCCAGCAGCTTGGGGGGCCAGGGGGGTAATGAAAAACTGTTTTTT. It encodes CASSLGGQGGNEKLFF.

The chain couples TRBV5-1 to TRBJ1-2, with 10 bases matching TRBD1. Per the germline V gene, CDR1 is SGHRS and CDR2 is YFSETQ. With V trimmed by 2 bases and J by 8 bases, 6 bases remained unmatched. There are 14 residues in the CDR3. DNA of the CDR3: TGCGCCAGCAGCTTAAGACAGGGGGCGGACGGCTACACCTTC. It yields the protein CASSLRQGADGYTF.

The chain carries TRBV5-6 and TRBJ2-5, with 7 bases that match TRBD1. Germline V gene data show CDR1 as SGHDT and CDR2 as YYEEEE. V shed 4 bases, J shed 1 base, and the junction held 10 bases outside the gene matches. This CDR3 region has 16 residues. CDR3 residues: CASSRKPTGRQETQYF. The CDR3 region has the DNA TGTGCCAGCAGCCGCAAACCGACAGGGCGCCAAGAGACCCAGTACTTC.

The chain has TRBV9 and TRBJ1-5; tentatively, D is TRBD1 (6 bases). Trimming left V 1 base short and J 7 bases short, with 12 bases between. Germline lookup yields CDR1 SGDLS and CDR2 YYNGEE. The CDR3 runs 14 residues. The CDR3 spells CASSVSGDRQPQHF. The DNA of the CDR3 is TGTGCCAGCAGCGTATCAGGGGATCGGCAGCCCCAGCATTTT.

This chain connects TRBV4-1 to TRBJ1-1; D not resolved. Germline V CDR1 and CDR2: MGHRA, YSYEKL. The length of the CDR3 is 16 residues. Trimming removed 3 bases from V and 0 bases from J, with 14 bases in between. The CDR3 bases are TGCGCCAGCAGCCAGCCATCCGGGGAATTGAACACTGAAGCTTTCTTT. This translates into CASSQPSGELNTEAFF.

The chain carries TRBV6-5 and TRBJ2-7, with a weak D call TRBD2 (7 bases). The CDR3 contains 12 residues. From germline, CDR1 is MNHEY and CDR2 SVGAGI. V was pared by 8 bases and J by 2 bases, with 10 bases between. CDR3 loop: CASGGATYEQYF. CDR3 sequence (DNA): TGTGCCAGCGGGGGGGCCACCTACGAGCAGTACTTC.

V usage is TRBV19 and J usage is TRBJ1-1; D is perhaps TRBD1 (6 bases). The CDR3 consists of 15 residues. Germline lookup yields CDR1 LNHDA and CDR2 SQIVND (reference sequence). V dropped 3 bases and J dropped 1 base, with 12 bases sitting between them. CDR3 sequence reads: CASSIWDTQNTEAFF. CDR3 DNA: TGTGCCAGTAGTATTTGGGACACTCAGAACACTGAAGCTTTCTTT.

The V call is TRBV6-5, the J call TRBJ2-5, with 7 bases fitting TRBD1. Germline loops: CDR1 MNHEY, CDR2 SVGAGI. This CDR3 contains 14 residues. V lost 6 bases to trimming and J lost 1 base; unmatched junction nucleotides: 5. This chain's CDR3 is CASSPTGRQETQYF. CDR3 sequence (DNA): TGTGCCAGCAGCCCGACAGGGCGCCAAGAGACCCAGTACTTC.

This rearrangement joins TRBV27 to TRBJ1-3; D may be TRBD1 (6 bases). The germline V gene has CDR1 MNHEY and CDR2 SMNVEV (reference sequence). V lost 5 bases to trimming and J lost 2 bases, with 19 bases between them. The CDR3 has 17 residues. The CDR3 sequence is CASSPHTGKAAGNTIYF. The CDR3 nucleotides read TGTGCCAGCAGTCCCCACACAGGGAAGGCCGCTGGAAACACCATATATTTT.

This rearrangement joins TRBV5-4 to TRBJ2-7, with D possibly matching TRBD2 (5 bases). This CDR3 comprises 14 residues. CDR1 SGHNT and CDR2 YYREEE come from the germline V gene (reference sequence). V was shortened by 2 bases and J by 2 bases, with 11 bases between the two germline ends. The CDR3 loop is CASSFGEWAYEQYF. DNA for the CDR3: TGTGCCAGCAGCTTCGGGGAGTGGGCCTACGAGCAGTACTTC.

The gene calls are TRBV5-1 and TRBJ2-5, with TRBD2 as a possible D gene (6 bases). The CDR3 totals 16 residues. Trimming took 1 base from V and 4 from J, leaving 17 bases between them. Germline V gives CDR1 SGHRS, CDR2 YFSETQ. The CDR3 DNA reads TGCGCCAGCAGCTTGACGGCTAGCGCTGGAGGAGAGACCCAGTACTTC. It is translated as CASSLTASAGGETQYF.

The genes are TRBV30 and TRBJ2-2; 9 positions match TRBD1. With 5 bases clipped from V and 7 bases from J, the junction kept 8 bases outside the gene matches. CDR1 GTSNPN and CDR2 SVGIG come from the germline V gene (reference sequence). This CDR3 has 14 amino acids. CDR3 sequence (DNA): TGTGCCTGGGCCCGGGACAGGGTGAACGGGGAGCTGTTTTTT. Its translation is CAWARDRVNGELFF.

The chain uses TRBV14 and TRBJ2-7; D is possibly TRBD1 (6 bases). This CDR3 region has 17 residues. V was cut by 2 bases and J by 2 bases, with 19 bases left in between. Germline CDR1 reads SGHDN; CDR2 reads FVKESK. For the CDR3, the DNA is TGTGCCAGCAGCCAAAGACCCGGACAGCCGAATCCCTACGAGCAGTACTTC. Translating gives CASSQRPGQPNPYEQYF.

This rearrangement joins TRBV5-1 to TRBJ1-2; TRBD1 might be the D (5 bases). Germline CDR1 reads SGHRS; CDR2 reads YFSETQ. This CDR3 has 17 amino acids. The V and J ends lost 0 bases and 3 bases respectively, with 18 bases between them. The CDR3 DNA reads as TGCGCCAGCAGCTTGGGTAGGGGCCCTTCCGAAGACTATGGCTACACCTTC. Protein sequence: CASSLGRGPSEDYGYTF.

The chain joins TRBV7-8 to TRBJ2-6, with 7 bases aligning to TRBD2. The ends lost 5 bases at V and 0 bases at J; junction bases unmatched: 13. This CDR3 is 19 amino acids long. Looked up from germline, CDR1 is SGHVS and CDR2 is FQNEAQ. The CDR3 loop reads CASSRMGSGKSSGANVLTF. CDR3 in DNA: TGTGCCAGCAGCCGCATGGGGAGCGGGAAGAGCTCTGGGGCCAACGTCCTGACTTTC.

The CDR3 is CASSSGQGDYGYTF. In nucleotides, the CDR3 is TGTGCCAGCAGCTCCGGACAGGGTGATTATGGCTACACCTTC. This sequence joins TRBV2 and TRBJ1-2; 8 nucleotides line up with TRBD1. The CDR3 is 14 amino acids. Germline V gene data show CDR1 as SNHLY and CDR2 as FYNNEI. The J segment lost 5 bases and the V segment lost 6 bases, leaving 8 bases of the junction unmatched.

The V gene is TRBV12-5, the J gene TRBJ1-6; D is possibly TRBD1 (5 bases). Germline V gives CDR1 LGHNT, CDR2 FRNRAP. CDR3 length equals 16 residues. V shed 4 bases and J shed 2 bases, with 12 bases lying between them. The CDR3 region is CASGSGGFTYNSPLHF. The CDR3 nucleotides are TGTGCTAGTGGTTCTGGGGGGTTTACCTATAATTCACCCCTCCACTTT.

This chain links TRBV7-8 with TRBJ2-1, with 7 nucleotides matching TRBD2. The CDR3 sequence is 15 residues long. Losses at the gene ends were 5 bases for V and 8 bases for J; bases not matched to a gene: 12. The germline V gene encodes CDR1 SGHVS and CDR2 FQNEAQ. Here the CDR3 reads CASSRFSGRADEQFF. The CDR3 DNA is TGTGCCAGCAGCCGATTCAGTGGGAGGGCCGATGAGCAGTTCTTC. The whole variable domain, filled in from reference TRBV7-8 and TRBJ2-1, reads GAGVSQSPRYKVAKRGQDVALRCDPISGHVSLFWYQQALGQGPEFLTYFQNEAQLDKSGLPSDRFFAERPEGSVSTLKIQRTQQEDSAVYLCASSRFSGRADEQFFGPGTRLTVL.